The 16 T cell receptor beta chains listed next were all sequenced from one sample in a study of cytomegalovirus exposure and HLA in healthy donors. The PCR employed 60 Vbeta primers together with 13 Jbeta primers. Measured with immunoSEQ multiplex PCR; TCRdb has only the in-frame clones, and not every one. The sample totals approximately 38,000 clones. The sequencing sample was made of PBMCs. These TCRs come from a human donor in good health.

The rearrangement joins TRBV7-9 to TRBJ2-7, with D possibly matching TRBD1 (6 bases). The ends were cut back, 1 base at V and 7 bases at J, with 11 bases in the middle. This CDR3 comprises 13 residues. The germline gives CDR1 SEHNR, CDR2 FQNEAQ (reference sequence). The CDR3 spells CASSLGGGGEQYF. CDR3 DNA: TGTGCCAGCAGCTTAGGAGGGGGTGGGGAGCAGTACTTC.

The chain links TRBV30 to TRBJ2-7; 9 bases match TRBD1. The CDR3 consists of 15 residues. Per germline, CDR1 GTSNPN and CDR2 SVGIG (reference sequence). The J segment lost 3 bases and the V segment lost 5 bases, leaving 11 bases of the junction unmatched. Here the CDR3 reads CAWATRDREIYEQYF. In DNA form, the CDR3 reads TGTGCCTGGGCCACCCGGGACAGGGAAATCTACGAGCAGTACTTC.

J is TRBJ2-2 and V is TRBV5-1; 9 bases are a match to TRBD1. The CDR3 has 15 residues. Germline V gene lookup returns CDR1 SGHRS and CDR2 YFSETQ. The V and J ends lost 3 bases and 4 bases, in that order; junction bases with no gene match: 4. This CDR3 is CASSSRQGGTGELFF. For the CDR3, the DNA is TGCGCCAGCAGCTCCAGACAGGGGGGCACCGGGGAGCTGTTTTTT.

The chain couples TRBV19 to TRBJ1-4; D may be TRBD1 (5 bases). The length of the CDR3 is 15 residues. Trimming pared 1 base from V and 8 bases from J, leaving 14 bases between. CDR1 and CDR2 (germline): LNHDA, SQIVND (reference sequence). CDR3 DNA sequence: TGTGCCAGTAGTATAGGGGGACTGTTGGGCGAAAAACTGTTTTTT. Residues: CASSIGGLLGEKLFF.

This chain joins TRBV28 and TRBJ1-1; 8 bases align to TRBD1. After removal of 7 bases from V and 5 bases from J, the junction contained 9 bases not matched to a gene. The germline CDR1 and CDR2 sequences are MDHEN and SYDVKM. The CDR3 runs 14 residues. CDR3 bases: TGTGCCAGCATTACCCCAGGGGGCTTGACTGAAGCTTTCTTT. This sequence encodes CASITPGGLTEAFF.

The chain recombines TRBV14 with TRBJ1-2, with a tentative D call TRBD1 (6 bases). This CDR3 is 14 amino acids long. Trimming shortened V by 3 bases and J by 6 bases, and 14 bases separated the two germline ends. CDR1 and CDR2 from the germline V gene are SGHDN and FVKESK. The CDR3 loop is CASSHVRGADGYTF. The CDR3 nucleotides read TGTGCCAGCAGCCACGTACGGGGGGCGGATGGCTACACCTTC.

This sequence joins TRBV6-5 and TRBJ2-7; unclear D gene. Trimming pared 0 bases from V and 0 bases from J, leaving 9 bases between. Germline-derived CDR1 and CDR2 are MNHEY and SVGAGI. The CDR3 runs 15 residues. The CDR3 DNA reads TGTGCCAGCAGTTACTCGAGGTCGGGCTCCTACGAGCAGTACTTC. This codes for CASSYSRSGSYEQYF.

V usage is TRBV30 and J usage is TRBJ2-1, with D hard to call. The germline gives CDR1 GTSNPN, CDR2 SVGIG (reference sequence). This CDR3 comprises 13 residues. V was trimmed by 3 bases and J by 4 bases, leaving 10 bases between them. The CDR3 DNA follows: TGTGCCTGGAGCACGGGTCTTTACAATGAGCAGTTCTTC. Translating it yields CAWSTGLYNEQFF.

A note on this clone: One junction end does not reproduce the germline sequence, and a read error may be involved. In the same sample, other DNA sequences code for this CDR3. The genes are TRBV28 and TRBJ1-6, with 7 positions matching TRBD1. The germline CDR1 and CDR2 sequences are MDHEN and SYDVKM. The CDR3 consists of 15 residues. The CDR3 is CASRAGNRGNSPLHF. CDR3 bases: TGTGCCAGCAGGGCGGGAAACAGGGGAAATTCACCCCTACACTTT.

V usage is TRBV11-2 and J usage is TRBJ1-1; the D gene is possibly TRBD1 (6 bases). The V gene's germline CDR1 is SGHAT and CDR2 FQNNGV. The CDR3 has 15 amino acids. V lost 4 bases and J 5 bases, leaving 17 bases between the germline ends. CDR3 sequence (DNA): TGTGCCAGCAGCTCGGTCGGGGGGCTGGTTACTGAAGCTTTCTTT. Its translation is CASSSVGGLVTEAFF.

CDR3 region: CASTYQGGVGETQYF. CDR3 sequence (DNA): TGTGCCAGCACCTATCAGGGGGGAGTCGGAGAGACCCAGTACTTC. This chain joins TRBV2 and TRBJ2-5, with D possibly TRBD1 on 7 matching bases. The length of the CDR3 is 15 residues. Deletions cut 7 bases from V and 4 bases from J, with 19 bases between. Germline CDR1 reads SNHLY; CDR2 reads FYNNEI. Together with reference TRBV2 and TRBJ2-5, the CDR3 gives the full variable domain: EPEVTQTPSHQVTQMGQEVILRCVPISNHLYFYWYRQILGQKVEFLVSFYNNEISEKSEIFDDQFSVERPDGSNFTLKIRSTKLEDSAMYFCASTYQGGVGETQYFGPGTRLLVL.

The V and J genes are TRBV19 and TRBJ2-2; D might be TRBD2 (5 bases). CDR1 LNHDA and CDR2 SQIVND come from the germline V gene (reference sequence). Trimming cost V 7 bases and J 4 bases, with 13 bases left between them. The CDR3 consists of 14 residues. CDR3 sequence: CASNSRRGTGELFF. As DNA, the CDR3 is TGTGCCAGTAACAGCCGACGGGGCACCGGGGAGCTGTTTTTT.

This chain links TRBV7-3 with TRBJ1-6; TRBD1 matches at 8 bases. The CDR3 is made up of 15 amino acids. Trimming removed 2 bases from V and 7 bases from J; junction bases left unmatched: 4. Germline lookup yields CDR1 SGHTA and CDR2 FQGTGA. The CDR3: CASSLQQGGNSPLHF. Here the CDR3 DNA reads TGTGCCAGCAGCTTACAACAGGGGGGAAATTCACCCCTCCACTTT.

CDR3 sequence: CASSEGTGVETQYF. The DNA of the CDR3 is TGTGCCAGCAGTGAAGGGACAGGCGTGGAGACCCAGTACTTC. This chain joins TRBV6-1 and TRBJ2-5, with 7 nucleotides matching TRBD1. CDR3 length: 14 residues. The V gene end was trimmed by 1 base and the J gene end by 5 bases; junction bases not matched to a gene: 4. The germline V gene has CDR1 MNHNS and CDR2 SASEGT.

This chain uses TRBV6-5 with TRBJ2-3, with D possibly being TRBD1 (6 bases). The CDR3 length is 16 residues. Between the trimmed V and J ends, which lost 3 bases and 0 bases, there was a span of 13 bases. Germline loops: CDR1 MNHEY, CDR2 SVGAGI. CDR3 in amino acids: CASSYRTDSSTDTQYF. CDR3 DNA sequence: TGTGCCAGCAGTTATAGGACAGATTCTAGCACAGATACGCAGTATTTT.

This chain uses TRBV19 with TRBJ2-3; 7 bases align to TRBD1. V dropped 3 bases and J dropped 4; count of bases not matched to a gene: 7. Germline lookup yields CDR1 LNHDA and CDR2 SQIVND (reference sequence). The CDR3 loop spans 15 amino acids. CDR3 protein: CASSITGAMADTQYF. In DNA, the CDR3 is TGTGCCAGTAGTATCACAGGGGCGATGGCAGATACGCAGTATTTT.